The 9 T cell receptor beta chains reported below all come from one sample, sequenced in a study of HIV-infected patients and healthy controls. Alpha and beta constant-region primers primed reverse transcription of about 500 ng RNA. Alpha and beta chain libraries were made separately by chain-specific third strand synthesis with multiplexing indices. TCRdb re-analysed the 5' RACE reads in MiXCR, keeping a single row per CDR3 protein. This sample carries fewer than 7,000 distinct CDR3 sequences, 8.5% to 9% of them seen once, and the ten largest clones take 20% to 25%. Roughly three months, about 14 weeks, into antiretroviral therapy, follow-up blood was collected. All unsorted peripheral T cells were captured because whole blood was used without fractionation. The sequences come from blood, collected during antiretroviral therapy. These receptors originate from an adult with HIV infection.

Within the sample, this clonotype is medium-sized. V is TRBV24-1 and J is TRBJ2-3; 9 bases map to TRBD1. The V gene's germline CDR1 is KGHDR and CDR2 SFDVKD. This CDR3 is built from 15 residues. With 2 bases clipped from V and 5 bases from J, the junction kept 4 bases outside the gene matches. CDR3 nucleotide sequence: TGTGCCACCAGTGATTCACAGGGGGCGGGAGATACGCAGTATTTT. Protein sequence: CATSDSQGAGDTQYF.

This clonotype has ten or more counts. The genes are TRBV20-1 and TRBJ2-3, with unresolved D. Trimming cost V 0 bases and J 2 bases, with 12 bases left between them. This CDR3 region has 15 residues. Germline-derived CDR1 and CDR2 are DFQATT and SNEGSKA (reference sequence). The CDR3 loop is CSARDRVISTDTQYF. The CDR3 DNA is TGCAGTGCTAGAGATCGGGTGATTTCCACAGATACGCAGTATTTT.

This clonotype was seen repeatedly, ten times or more. The chain has TRBV6-6 and TRBJ2-1, with 13 bases fitting TRBD2. The CDR3 totals 16 residues. The J segment lost 7 bases and the V segment lost 4 bases, leaving 7 bases of the junction unmatched. Looked up from germline, CDR1 is MNHNY and CDR2 is SVGAGI (reference sequence). CDR3 sequence (DNA): TGTGCCAGCAGTTCTCGGGGACTAGCGGGGCCTAATGAGCAGTTCTTC. As protein: CASSSRGLAGPNEQFF.

The genes are TRBV20-1 and TRBJ2-7; unclear D gene. Per the germline V gene, CDR1 is DFQATT and CDR2 is SNEGSKA (reference sequence). V was shortened by 1 base and J by 5 bases, with 9 bases between the two germline ends. This CDR3 spans 12 amino acids. CDR3 amino acids: CSARVRGDEQYF. The CDR3 DNA follows: TGCAGTGCTAGAGTCAGAGGTGACGAGCAGTACTTC.

This clonotype was found many times. The rearrangement joins TRBV6-2 or TRBV6-3 to TRBJ2-7; TRBD2 aligns across 14 bases. CDR3 size: 18 residues. Germline CDR1 is MNHEY and CDR2 is SVGEGT. J lost 2 bases, V lost 0 bases, and 6 bases had no gene match. CDR3 DNA sequence: TGTGCCAGCAGTTACTCGACTGGACTAGCGGGGGGCCCCTACGAGCAGTACTTC. Its protein product is CASSYSTGLAGGPYEQYF.

The chain couples TRBV11-2 to TRBJ1-4, with D maybe TRBD1 (6 bases). The CDR3 totals 15 residues. Germline CDR1 SGHAT, CDR2 FQNNGV. Trimming removed 3 bases from V and 6 bases from J, with 14 bases in between. This chain's CDR3 is CASSFGIGGDEKLFF. CDR3 bases: TGTGCCAGCAGCTTCGGGATAGGGGGAGATGAAAAACTGTTTTTT.

By sample share, this clonotype is medium-sized. This chain uses TRBV20-1 with TRBJ2-1; TRBD2 matches 16 bases. The CDR3 has 18 amino acids. The V segment lost 1 base and the J segment 5 bases; nucleotides outside the gene matches: 8. Germline-derived CDR1 and CDR2 are DFQATT and SNEGSKA (reference sequence). The chain's CDR3 is CSARGPGTSGRADNEQFF. The CDR3 nucleotides read TGCAGTGCTAGAGGCCCCGGGACTAGCGGGAGGGCCGACAATGAGCAGTTCTTC.

By frequency in the sample, this clonotype is medium-sized. The gene calls are TRBV25-1 and TRBJ2-1, with 9 nucleotides matching TRBD2. The germline gives CDR1 MGHDK, CDR2 SYGVNS. With V trimmed by 3 bases and J by 5 bases, 5 bases remained unmatched. This CDR3 has 15 amino acids. In nucleotides, the CDR3 is TGTGCCAGCAGTGATACTAGCGGGCGACACAATGAGCAGTTCTTC. Protein: CASSDTSGRHNEQFF.

This clonotype was seen at least ten times. The chain is built from TRBV27 and TRBJ2-1; TRBD1 agrees at 10 bases. Germline CDR1 reads MNHEY; CDR2 reads SMNVEV (reference sequence). This CDR3 is built from 20 residues. Trimming cost V 5 bases and J 5 bases; bases outside gene matches: 21. The chain's CDR3 is CASSRDRGFFFGGLDNEQFF. The CDR3 coding sequence is TGTGCCAGCAGTCGGGACAGGGGTTTCTTCTTTGGGGGTCTGGACAATGAGCAGTTCTTC.